Shown below are 19 T cell receptor beta chains from a single sample sequenced in a study of blood T cells in healthy people across ages. Sample-barcoded 5' priming and a J-beta primer mix drove a second PCR of roughly 6 to 12 cycles. A single record per CDR3 protein comes from TCRdb applying MiXCR to the 5' RACE reads. Here the sample spans under 700,000 distinct CDR3 sequences, less than 25% being singletons. This same sample was also taken into another study, of T cells of mothers and their children.

Sequencing input: blood. The source of these receptors is a boy aged 5 to 17 in good health.

This clonotype was seen more than once but under ten times. The CDR3 bases are TGTGCCAGCAGCTTAGCGCTCCACACGAACACTGAAGCTTTCTTT. Encoded protein: CASSLALHTNTEAFF. The chain couples TRBV7-4 to TRBJ1-1; D is unresolved. From germline, CDR1 is SGHVT and CDR2 SQSDAQ. Between the trimmed V and J ends, which lost 0 bases and 1 base, there was a span of 9 bases. The CDR3 totals 15 residues.

V and J are TRBV6-5 and TRBJ2-3, with TRBD2 matching over 8 bases. CDR3 length: 16 amino acids. V trimming: 2 bases; J trimming: 8 bases; junction bases outside the gene matches: 12. Germline V gene lookup returns CDR1 MNHEY and CDR2 SVGAGI. The CDR3 nucleotides read TGTGCCAGCAGTTACACTGTTAGCGGGACGCAGGGTACGCAGTATTTT. Translation: CASSYTVSGTQGTQYF.

V is TRBV4-3 and J is TRBJ1-1; no definite D call. Germline CDR1 is LGHNA and CDR2 is YSLEER. The V gene lost 1 base and the J gene lost 1 base, with 16 bases spanning the gap. The CDR3 is 17 residues long. The CDR3 DNA reads as TGCGCCAGCAGCCAAGCGGTCGGTCCGACGGCGAACACTGAAGCTTTCTTT. Translating gives CASSQAVGPTANTEAFF.

This clonotype was picked up a small number of times. The V call is TRBV7-9, the J call TRBJ2-5, with D possibly TRBD1 on 5 matching bases. The J call could be wrong; TRBJ2-7 is a better fit for the DNA end. CDR1 and CDR2 (germline): SEHNR, FQNEAQ (reference sequence). The CDR3 is 16 residues long. CDR3 in DNA: TGTGCCAGCAGCTTAGCGTTAGGCAGGGATTCCTACGAGCAGTACTTC. Residues: CASSLALGRDSYEQYF.

The CDR3 is CASKWGKGGYGYTF. DNA of the CDR3: TGTGCCAGCAAGTGGGGAAAGGGGGGCTATGGCTACACCTTC. The chain recombines TRBV12-3 or TRBV12-4 with TRBJ1-2; maybe TRBD1 (6 bases). CDR3 length: 14 amino acids. V was trimmed by 7 bases and J by 4 bases, leaving 16 bases between them.

This clonotype was counted only a few times. V and J are TRBV2 and TRBJ2-6; 7 bases are shared with TRBD1. CDR1 and CDR2 (germline): SNHLY, FYNNEI. The CDR3 has 15 residues. Trimming at V came to 8 bases and at J to 2 bases, leaving 6 bases not matched to a gene. CDR3 sequence: CASEGQRTGANVLTF. The CDR3 bases are TGTGCCAGCGAGGGACAGCGGACTGGGGCCAACGTCCTGACTTTC. The whole variable domain, filled in from reference TRBV2 and TRBJ2-6, reads EPEVTQTPSHQVTQMGQEVILRCVPISNHLYFYWYRQILGQKVEFLVSFYNNEISEKSEIFDDQFSVERPDGSNFTLKIRSTKLEDSAMYFCASEGQRTGANVLTFGAGSRLTVL.

This clonotype has more than one count but fewer than ten. The CDR3 DNA reads TGTGCCAGCAGCCCCGGGGCAACCCCCTACGAGCAGTACTTC. Translation: CASSPGATPYEQYF. The chain employs TRBV7-2 and TRBJ2-7; the D call may be TRBD1 or TRBD2 (5 bases each). Germline V CDR1 and CDR2: SGHTA, FQGNSA. V shed 5 bases and J shed 2 bases, with 13 bases lying between them. This CDR3 comprises 14 residues.

V usage is TRBV10-3 and J usage is TRBJ2-7; the match to TRBD2 covers 7 bases. The CDR3 covers 14 residues. With V trimmed by 5 bases and J by 4 bases, 8 bases remained unmatched. Germline lookup yields CDR1 ENHRY and CDR2 SYGVKD. The CDR3 DNA sequence: TGTGCCATCAGTCCAACTAGCGTTATATACGAGCAGTACTTC. It specifies CAISPTSVIYEQYF.

This clonotype was seen a few times. This chain connects TRBV6-1 to TRBJ2-5, with 10 bases lining up with TRBD2. The end of the DNA aligns better with TRBJ2-7, so the J call may be wrong. The CDR3 contains 15 residues. Germline values: CDR1 MNHNS, CDR2 SASEGT. Here the CDR3 DNA reads TGTGCCAGCAGACCTACTAGCGGGAAGACCTACGAGCAGTACTTC. This translates into CASRPTSGKTYEQYF.

This rearrangement joins TRBV20-1 to TRBJ2-5, with 12 bases matching TRBD2. The J call may be wrong; the DNA end is better matched by TRBJ2-7. CDR1 and CDR2 from the germline V gene are DFQATT and SNEGSKA (reference sequence). The CDR3 is 17 amino acids. CDR3 sequence reads: CSARDVSSGRASYEQYF. The CDR3, as DNA: TGCAGTGCTAGAGATGTGTCTAGCGGGAGGGCCTCCTACGAGCAGTACTTC.

This clonotype was seen more than once but under ten times. The V gene is TRBV19, the J gene TRBJ1-3; D is unclear. The CDR3 runs 16 residues. CDR1 and CDR2 (germline): LNHDA, SQIVND (reference sequence). Trimming left V 7 bases short and J 4 bases short, with 20 bases between. This CDR3 reads CASKTHRSLLGNTIYF. CDR3 DNA: TGTGCCAGTAAGACCCACCGCTCACTTCTCGGAAACACCATATATTTT.

The chain uses TRBV10-3 and TRBJ2-7, with unresolved D. The germline CDR1 and CDR2 sequences are ENHRY and SYGVKD. Trimming removed 3 bases from V and 5 bases from J, with 5 bases in between. The CDR3 consists of 11 residues. CDR3 sequence (DNA): TGTGCCATCAGTGATGGTAACGAGCAGTACTTC. Protein sequence: CAISDGNEQYF.

V usage is TRBV27 and J usage is TRBJ1-5; D gene ambiguous. The V end was cut by 5 bases, the J end by 1 base, with 12 bases between. Looked up from germline, CDR1 is MNHEY and CDR2 is SMNVEV (reference sequence). CDR3 size: 15 residues. DNA of the CDR3: TGTGCCAGCAGTCCTTCCTTTTGGAGCAATCAGCCCCAGCATTTT. Protein product: CASSPSFWSNQPQHF.

This clonotype showed up just a few times. The genes are TRBV7-9 and TRBJ2-4; TRBD2 is a possible D gene (6 bases). Trimming pared 5 bases from V and 0 bases from J, leaving 23 bases between. Looked up from germline, CDR1 is SEHNR and CDR2 is FQNEAQ (reference sequence). The CDR3 runs 19 residues. Here the CDR3 DNA reads TGTGCCAGCAGCCTCACGTATTCGGTAGCGGAACTAGCCAAAAACATTCAGTACTTC. Translation gives CASSLTYSVAELAKNIQYF.

This clonotype was recorded a few times. The CDR3 is CSARDYPSGGHYSTDTQYF. DNA for the CDR3: TGCAGTGCTAGAGATTACCCTAGCGGGGGCCACTATAGCACAGATACGCAGTATTTT. V is TRBV20-1 and J is TRBJ2-3; 10 nucleotides agree with TRBD2. CDR1 DFQATT and CDR2 SNEGSKA come from the germline V gene (reference sequence). This CDR3 is 19 amino acids long. The J segment lost 0 bases and the V segment lost 0 bases, leaving 12 bases of the junction unmatched.

V usage is TRBV4-1 and J usage is TRBJ2-7; D is perhaps TRBD1 (5 bases). The CDR3 spans 16 residues. CDR1 is MGHRA and CDR2 is YSYEKL in the germline V gene. V was pared by 1 base and J by 1 base, with 14 bases between. CDR3 sequence: CASSQVVQGLSYEQYF. Written as DNA, the CDR3 is TGCGCCAGCAGCCAAGTGGTGCAGGGCCTATCCTACGAGCAGTACTTC.

This clonotype was picked up a small number of times. CDR3 region: CASTQGGQTTYEQYF. CDR3 sequence (DNA): TGTGCCAGCACTCAAGGCGGACAAACAACCTACGAGCAGTACTTC. This chain connects TRBV7-2 to TRBJ2-7, with TRBD1 as a possible D gene (5 bases). V was trimmed by 7 bases and J by 2 bases, leaving 18 bases between them. Germline CDR1 and CDR2: SGHTA and FQGNSA. This CDR3 spans 15 amino acids.

The chain employs TRBV7-2 and TRBJ2-7, with 9 nucleotides matching TRBD1. V shed 8 bases, J shed 4 bases, and the junction held 9 bases outside the gene matches. From germline, CDR1 is SGHTA and CDR2 FQGNSA. The CDR3 length is 14 residues. The DNA for the CDR3 is TGTGCCAGCCTACAGGGGGCGGGGATGTACGAGCAGTACTTC. It yields the protein CASLQGAGMYEQYF. Supplemented by reference TRBV7-2 and TRBJ2-7, the full variable domain reads GAGVSQSPSNKVTEKGKDVELRCDPISGHTALYWYRQSLGQGLEFLIYFQGNSAPDKSGLPSDRFSAERTGGSVSTLTIQRTQQEDSAVYLCASLQGAGMYEQYFGPGTRLTVT.

The gene calls are TRBV9 and TRBJ1-2; D possibly corresponds to TRBD1 (5 bases). Looked up from germline, CDR1 is SGDLS and CDR2 is YYNGEE. Trimming left V 4 bases short and J 10 bases short, with 20 bases between. The CDR3 length is 14 residues. Here the CDR3 DNA reads TGTGCCAGCAGCTCAGCGAGGGGCCCATGGGACTACACCTTC. This sequence encodes CASSSARGPWDYTF.